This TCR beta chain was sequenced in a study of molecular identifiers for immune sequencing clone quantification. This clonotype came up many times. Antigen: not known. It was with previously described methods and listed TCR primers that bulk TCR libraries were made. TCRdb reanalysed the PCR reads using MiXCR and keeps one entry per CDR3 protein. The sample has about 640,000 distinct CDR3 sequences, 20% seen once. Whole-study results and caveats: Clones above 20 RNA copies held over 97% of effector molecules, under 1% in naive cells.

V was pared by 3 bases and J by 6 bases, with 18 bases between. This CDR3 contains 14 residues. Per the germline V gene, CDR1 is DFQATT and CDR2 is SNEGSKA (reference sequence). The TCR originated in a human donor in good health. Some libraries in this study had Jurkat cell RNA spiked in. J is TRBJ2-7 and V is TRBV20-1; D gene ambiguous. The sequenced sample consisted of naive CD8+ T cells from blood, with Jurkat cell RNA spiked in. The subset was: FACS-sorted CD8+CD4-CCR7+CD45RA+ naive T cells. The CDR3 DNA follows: TGCAGTGCTAGTGTACCCCAGTGGGGTAGCGAGCAGTACTTC. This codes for CSASVPQWGSEQYF.